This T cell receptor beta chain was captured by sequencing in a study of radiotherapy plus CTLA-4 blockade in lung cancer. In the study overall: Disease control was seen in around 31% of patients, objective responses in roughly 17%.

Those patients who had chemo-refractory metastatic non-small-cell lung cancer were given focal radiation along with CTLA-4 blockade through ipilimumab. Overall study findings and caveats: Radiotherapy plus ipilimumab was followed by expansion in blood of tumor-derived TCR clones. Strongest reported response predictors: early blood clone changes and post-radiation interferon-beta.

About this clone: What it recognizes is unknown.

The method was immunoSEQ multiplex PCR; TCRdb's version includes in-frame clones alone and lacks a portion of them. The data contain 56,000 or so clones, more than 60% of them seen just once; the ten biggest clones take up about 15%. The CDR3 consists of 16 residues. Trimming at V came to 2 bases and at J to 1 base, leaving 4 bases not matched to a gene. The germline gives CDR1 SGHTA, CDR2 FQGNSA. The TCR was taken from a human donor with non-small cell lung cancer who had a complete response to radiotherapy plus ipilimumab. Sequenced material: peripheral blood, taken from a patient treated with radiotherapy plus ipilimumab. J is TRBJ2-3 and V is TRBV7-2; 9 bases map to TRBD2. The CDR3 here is CASSLPGLARTDTQYF. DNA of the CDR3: TGTGCCAGCAGCTTACCAGGACTAGCGCGCACAGATACGCAGTATTTT.